This T cell receptor (beta chain) was sequenced in a study of blood T cell repertoires in COVID-19. The overall study: There were acute and convalescent COVID-19 samples, and they came from the United States, Italy and Spain. Sources were T cells, B-cell-depleted T cells, or PBMCs; the material itself was cDNA or gDNA.

V gave up 6 bases and J gave up 7 bases, with 16 bases separating them. The CDR3 spans 14 residues. The germline V gene has CDR1 MNHEY and CDR2 SVGAGI. Adults between roughly 18 and 89 years of age took part from 20 to 25 US areas. In the authors' workflow: Estimates of nucleated cell counts were drawn from the amplification of reference gene primers. Clones were read by immunoSEQ multiplex PCR, and TCRdb kept only the in-frame ones, dropping some. V, J and clone size derive from that table, while D and trimming were established from the DNA sequence. The repertoire holds hundreds of thousands of clones, with 88% as singletons.

The V and J genes are TRBV6-5 and TRBJ2-1, with TRBD2 as a possible D gene (6 bases). The specimen sequenced was PBMCs or T cells enriched from blood (not recorded which). This TCR was sampled from a middle-aged woman with acute COVID-19. CDR3 DNA sequence: TGTGCCAGCAGGGCGGGATCGGGGGATAATGAGCAGTTCTTC. Protein sequence: CASRAGSGDNEQFF.